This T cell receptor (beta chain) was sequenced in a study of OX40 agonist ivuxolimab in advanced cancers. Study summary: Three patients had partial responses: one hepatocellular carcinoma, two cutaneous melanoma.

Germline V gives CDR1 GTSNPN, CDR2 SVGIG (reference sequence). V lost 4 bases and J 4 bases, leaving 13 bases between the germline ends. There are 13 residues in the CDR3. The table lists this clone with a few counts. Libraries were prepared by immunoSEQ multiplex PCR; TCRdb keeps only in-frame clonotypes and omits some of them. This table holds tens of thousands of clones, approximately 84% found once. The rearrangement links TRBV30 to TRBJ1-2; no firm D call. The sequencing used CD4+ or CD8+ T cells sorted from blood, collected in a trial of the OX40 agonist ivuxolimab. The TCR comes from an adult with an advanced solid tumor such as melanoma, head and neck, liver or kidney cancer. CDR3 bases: TGTGCCTGGACCCCGGACTCTATCTATGGCTACACCTTC. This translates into CAWTPDSIYGYTF.